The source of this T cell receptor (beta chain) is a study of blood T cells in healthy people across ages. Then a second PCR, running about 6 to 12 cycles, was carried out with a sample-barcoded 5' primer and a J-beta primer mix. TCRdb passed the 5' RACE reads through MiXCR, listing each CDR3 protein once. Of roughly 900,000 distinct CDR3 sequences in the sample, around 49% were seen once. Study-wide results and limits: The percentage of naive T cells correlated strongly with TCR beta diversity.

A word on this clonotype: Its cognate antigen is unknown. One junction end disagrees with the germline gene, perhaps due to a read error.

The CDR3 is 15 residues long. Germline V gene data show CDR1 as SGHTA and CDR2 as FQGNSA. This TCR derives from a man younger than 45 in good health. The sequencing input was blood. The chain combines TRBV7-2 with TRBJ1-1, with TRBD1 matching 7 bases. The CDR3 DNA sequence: TGTGCCAGCAGCAGGGAGGGACAGCCGAACACCGAAGCTTTCTTT. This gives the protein CASSREGQPNTEAFF. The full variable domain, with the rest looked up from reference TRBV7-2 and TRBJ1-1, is GAGVSQSPSNKVTEKGKDVELRCDPISGHTALYWYRQSLGQGLEFLIYFQGNSAPDKSGLPSDRFSAERTGGSVSTLTIQRTQQEDSAVYLCASSREGQPNTEAFFGQGTRLTVV.